A selection of T cell receptor beta chains follows, all from one sample in a study of T-cell reconstitution after alpha-beta-depleted transplantation in children. Each CDR3 protein is one row after TCRdb ran MiXCR on the PCR reads. Found here are over 150,000 distinct CDR3 sequences, over 8.5% of them singletons; the top ten hold less than 15%. This material consisted of PBMCs, taken before TCRalphabeta/CD19-depleted stem cell transplant. Receptors originate from a boy under 10 years old with acute myeloid leukemia, due to receive a stem cell transplant. Each CDR3 is given with its conserved first and last residue. D genes are given only for firm matches. Not all rows give a size; the values are once, few, many and, for expanded clones, a class.

V gene	clone size	J gene	D gene	CDR3 DNA	CDR3 protein
TRBV28	many	TRBJ2-3	TRBD2	TGTGCCAGCAGTTTCTGGCGGGAGTCCCCAGATACGCAGTATTTT	CASSFWRESPDTQYF
TRBV28	many	TRBJ1-6	TRBD1	TGTGCCAGCAGTTTCCGGACAGGGAATTCACCCCTCCACTTT	CASSFRTGNSPLHF
TRBV20-1	many	TRBJ1-1	-	TGCAGTGCTAGGAGGGAATTGAACACTGAAGCTTTCTTT	CSARRELNTEAFF
TRBV5-5	many	TRBJ1-2	-	TGTGCCAGCAGCTTTGGTAGACAATCTAACTATGGCTACACCTTC	CASSFGRQSNYGYTF
TRBV3-1	many	TRBJ2-2	-	TGTGCCAGCAGCCAAGTATTACCGGGGGACACCGGGGAGCTGTTTTTT	CASSQVLPGDTGELFF
TRBV18	many	TRBJ1-5	-	TGTGCCAGCTCACGAGGGGTGAATCAGCCCCAGCATTTT	CASSRGVNQPQHF
TRBV29-1	-	TRBJ2-7	TRBD1	TGCAGCGTTTGGACAGGGTCGACCTACGAGCAGTACTTC	CSVWTGSTYEQYF
TRBV20-1	many	TRBJ2-1	TRBD1	TGCAGTGCTAGAGCCTTACAGGGGGCGCACTACAATGAGCAGTTCTTC	CSARALQGAHYNEQFF
TRBV9	many	TRBJ2-2	-	TGTGCCAGCAGCGTTCTGCGGGGAGGCGGGGAGCTGTTTTTT	CASSVLRGGGELFF
TRBV5-1	many	TRBJ2-1	TRBD1	TGCGCCAGCAGCTTCAGGGGGAGCTACAATGAGCAGTTCTTC	CASSFRGSYNEQFF
TRBV5-1	many	TRBJ2-1	TRBD1	TGCGCCAGCAGCCCCTTCCGGGACAGGGGTAATGAGCAGTTCTTC	CASSPFRDRGNEQFF
TRBV5-1	many	TRBJ2-7	-	TGCGCCAGCAGCTTGTTCAACGCAGATTCCTACGAGCAGTACTTC	CASSLFNADSYEQYF
TRBV10-2	many	TRBJ2-4	TRBD2	TGCGCCAGCAGTGAGTCAGCGGGAGGTGTAAACATTCAGTACTTC	CASSESAGGVNIQYF
TRBV20-1	many	TRBJ2-3	-	TGCAGTGCGGAGGGGCAGGCGGATACGCAGTATTTT	CSAEGQADTQYF
TRBV9	few	TRBJ2-2	TRBD2	TGTGCCAGTACCGGGAGGACGAACACCGGGGAGCTGTTTTTT	CASTGRTNTGELFF
TRBV10-1	few	TRBJ2-3	TRBD2	TGCGCCAGCAGTGACCAGCGGGGGGGCTTGGATACGCAGTATTTT	CASSDQRGGLDTQYF